One TCR beta chain is described in this entry. In the original processing: Amplifying reference gene primers gave estimates of nucleated cell counts. Clones were read by immunoSEQ multiplex PCR, and TCRdb kept only the in-frame ones, dropping some. Clone size and the V and J calls come from that table; the DNA yielded D and trimming. This sample carries 95,000 to 100,000 clones, 80% to 95% of them seen once, and the ten largest clones take 5% to 6%. The length of the CDR3 is 14 residues. Trimming took 0 bases from V and 2 from J, leaving 8 bases between them. Germline assignment: CDR1 SGDLS and CDR2 YYNGEE. This sample was taken from a study of blood T cell repertoires in COVID-19. Study summary: The origin of the acute and convalescent COVID-19 samples was the United States, Italy and Spain. From T cells, B-cell-depleted T cells, or PBMCs came the material, which was cDNA or gDNA.

Sequencing was carried out using peripheral blood. The chain uses TRBV9 and TRBJ1-2; weak D call: TRBD1 (5 bases). The TCR sequence derives from a middle-aged man with active COVID-19. CDR3 DNA: TGTGCCAGCAGCGTAGTCGGGGGGAACTATGGCTACACCTTC. Its protein is CASSVVGGNYGYTF.